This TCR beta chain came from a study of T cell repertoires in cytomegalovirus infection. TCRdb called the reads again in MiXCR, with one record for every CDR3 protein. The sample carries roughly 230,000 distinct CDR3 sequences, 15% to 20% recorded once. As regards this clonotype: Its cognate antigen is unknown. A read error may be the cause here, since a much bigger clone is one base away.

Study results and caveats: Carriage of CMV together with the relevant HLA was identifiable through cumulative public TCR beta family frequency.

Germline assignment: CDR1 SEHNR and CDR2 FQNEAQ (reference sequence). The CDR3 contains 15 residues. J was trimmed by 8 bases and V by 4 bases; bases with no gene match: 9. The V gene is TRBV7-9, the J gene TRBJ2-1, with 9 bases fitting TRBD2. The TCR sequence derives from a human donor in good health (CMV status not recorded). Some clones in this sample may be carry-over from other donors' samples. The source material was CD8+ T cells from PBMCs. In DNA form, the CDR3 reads TGTGCCAGCAGCTCTCTAGCGGGGTGGTGGGATGAGCAGTTCTTC. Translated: CASSSLAGWWDEQFF. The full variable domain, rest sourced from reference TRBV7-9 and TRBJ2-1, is DTGVSQNPRHKITKRGQNVTFRCDPISEHNRLYWYRQTLGQGPEFLTYFQNEAQLEKSRLLSDRFSAERPKGSFSTLEIQRTEQGDSAMYLCASSSLAGWWDEQFFGPGTRLTVL.